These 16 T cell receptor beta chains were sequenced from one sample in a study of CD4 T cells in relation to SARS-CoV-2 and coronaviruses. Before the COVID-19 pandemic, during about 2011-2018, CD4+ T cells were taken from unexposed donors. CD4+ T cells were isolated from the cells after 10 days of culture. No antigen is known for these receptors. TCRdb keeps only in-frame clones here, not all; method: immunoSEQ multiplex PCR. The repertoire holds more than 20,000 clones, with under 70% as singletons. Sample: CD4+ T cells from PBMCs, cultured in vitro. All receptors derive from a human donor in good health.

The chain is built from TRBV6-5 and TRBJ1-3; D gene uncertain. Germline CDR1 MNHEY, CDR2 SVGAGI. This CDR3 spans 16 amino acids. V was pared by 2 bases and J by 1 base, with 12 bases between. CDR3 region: CASSYSQGPSGNTIYF. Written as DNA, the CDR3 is TGTGCCAGCAGTTACAGTCAAGGCCCATCTGGAAACACCATATATTTT.

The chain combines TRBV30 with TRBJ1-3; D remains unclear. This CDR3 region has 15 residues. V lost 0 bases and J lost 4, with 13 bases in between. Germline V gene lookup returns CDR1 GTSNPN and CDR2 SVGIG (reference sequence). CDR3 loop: CAWSVFGHPGNTIYF. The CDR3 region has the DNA TGTGCCTGGAGTGTATTCGGCCACCCGGGAAACACCATATATTTT. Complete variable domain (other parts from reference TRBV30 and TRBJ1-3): SQTIHQWPATLVQPVGSPLSLECTVEGTSNPNLYWYRQAAGRGLQLLFYSVGIGQISSEVPQNLSASRPQDRQFILSSKKLLLSDSGFYLCAWSVFGHPGNTIYFGEGSWLTVV.

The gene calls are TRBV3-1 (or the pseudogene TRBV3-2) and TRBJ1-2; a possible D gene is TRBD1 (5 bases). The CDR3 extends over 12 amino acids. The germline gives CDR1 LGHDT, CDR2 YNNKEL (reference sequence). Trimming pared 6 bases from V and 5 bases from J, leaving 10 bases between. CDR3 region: CASRMGGYGYTF. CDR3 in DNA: TGTGCCAGCAGAATGGGGGGTTATGGCTACACCTTC.

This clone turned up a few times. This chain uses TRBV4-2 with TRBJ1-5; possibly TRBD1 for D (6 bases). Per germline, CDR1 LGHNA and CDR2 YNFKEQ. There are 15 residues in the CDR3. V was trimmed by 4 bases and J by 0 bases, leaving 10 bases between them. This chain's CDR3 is CASSPRTVSNQPQHF. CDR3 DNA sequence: TGTGCCAGCAGCCCTAGGACAGTTAGCAATCAGCCCCAGCATTTT.

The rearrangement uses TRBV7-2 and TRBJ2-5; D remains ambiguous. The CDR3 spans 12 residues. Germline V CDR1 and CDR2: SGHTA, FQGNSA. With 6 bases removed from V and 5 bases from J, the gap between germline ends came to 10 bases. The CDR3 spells CASSSGGETQYF. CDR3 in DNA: TGTGCCAGCAGTTCGGGTGGTGAGACCCAGTACTTC.

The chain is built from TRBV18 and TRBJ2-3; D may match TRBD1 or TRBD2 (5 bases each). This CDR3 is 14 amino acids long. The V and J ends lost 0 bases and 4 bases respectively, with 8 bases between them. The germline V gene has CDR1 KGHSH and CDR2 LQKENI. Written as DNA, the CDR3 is TGTGCCAGCTCACCACCTCAGGGACCAGATACGCAGTATTTT. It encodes CASSPPQGPDTQYF.

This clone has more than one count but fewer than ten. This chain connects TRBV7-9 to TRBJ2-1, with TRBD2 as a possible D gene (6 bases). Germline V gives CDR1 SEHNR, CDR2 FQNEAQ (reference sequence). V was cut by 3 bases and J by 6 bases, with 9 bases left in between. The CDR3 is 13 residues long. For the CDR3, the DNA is TGTGCCAGCAGCTTTCTAGCGATCAATGAGCAGTTCTTC. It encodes CASSFLAINEQFF.

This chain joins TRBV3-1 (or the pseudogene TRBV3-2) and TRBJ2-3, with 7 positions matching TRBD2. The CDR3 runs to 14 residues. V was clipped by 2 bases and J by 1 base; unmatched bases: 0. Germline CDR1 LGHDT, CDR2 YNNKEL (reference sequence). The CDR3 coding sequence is TGTGCCAGCAGCCAACGGGGGGGCACAGATACGCAGTATTTT. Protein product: CASSQRGGTDTQYF.

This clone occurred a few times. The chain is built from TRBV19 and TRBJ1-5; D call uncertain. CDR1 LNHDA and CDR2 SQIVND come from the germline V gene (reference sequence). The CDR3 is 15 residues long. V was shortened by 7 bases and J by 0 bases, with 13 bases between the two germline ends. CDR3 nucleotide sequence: TGTGCCAGTAAGCGTCGGGGAGATAGCAATCAGCCCCAGCATTTT. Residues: CASKRRGDSNQPQHF.

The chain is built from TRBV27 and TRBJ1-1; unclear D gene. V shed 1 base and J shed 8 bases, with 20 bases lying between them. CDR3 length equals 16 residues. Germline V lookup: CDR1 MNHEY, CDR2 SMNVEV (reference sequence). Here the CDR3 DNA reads TGTGCCAGCAGTTTATTTTTTCTTCCAGTCGGGCAAGAAGCTTTCTTT. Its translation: CASSLFFLPVGQEAFF.

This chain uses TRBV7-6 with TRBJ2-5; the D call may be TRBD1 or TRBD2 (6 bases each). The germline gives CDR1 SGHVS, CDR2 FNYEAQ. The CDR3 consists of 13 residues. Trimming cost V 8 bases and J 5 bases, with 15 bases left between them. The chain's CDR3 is CASAPGASETQYF. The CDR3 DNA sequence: TGTGCCAGCGCCCCGGGGGCCTCGGAGACCCAGTACTTC.

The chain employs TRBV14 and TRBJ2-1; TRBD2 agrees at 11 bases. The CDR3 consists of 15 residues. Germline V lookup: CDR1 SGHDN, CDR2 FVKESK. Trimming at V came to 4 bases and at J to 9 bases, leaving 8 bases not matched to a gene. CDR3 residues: CASSPGLAGVGEQFF. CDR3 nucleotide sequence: TGTGCCAGCAGCCCAGGACTAGCGGGCGTGGGTGAGCAGTTCTTC.

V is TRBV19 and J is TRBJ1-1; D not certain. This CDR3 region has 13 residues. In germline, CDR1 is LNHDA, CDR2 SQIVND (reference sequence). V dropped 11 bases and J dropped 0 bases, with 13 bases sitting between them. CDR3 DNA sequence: TGTGCCGTCCTTCCGGAGTTGAACACTGAAGCTTTCTTT. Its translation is CAVLPELNTEAFF.

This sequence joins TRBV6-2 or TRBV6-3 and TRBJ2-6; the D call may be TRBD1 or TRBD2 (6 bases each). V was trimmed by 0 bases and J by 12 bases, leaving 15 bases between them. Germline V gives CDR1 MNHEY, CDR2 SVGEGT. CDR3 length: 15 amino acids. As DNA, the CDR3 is TGTGCCAGCAGTTACTCGAGGACGGGGGCCGGCGTCCTGACTTTC. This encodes CASSYSRTGAGVLTF.

CDR3 DNA: TGTGCCAGCAGCCAAGAGGTTGCGGCTAACTATGGCTACACCTTC. Translated: CASSQEVAANYGYTF. This chain connects TRBV3-1 (or the pseudogene TRBV3-2) to TRBJ1-2; no clear D gene. Germline assignment: CDR1 LGHDT and CDR2 YNNKEL (reference sequence). With 0 bases removed from V and 0 bases from J, the gap between germline ends came to 8 bases. CDR3 length: 15 amino acids.

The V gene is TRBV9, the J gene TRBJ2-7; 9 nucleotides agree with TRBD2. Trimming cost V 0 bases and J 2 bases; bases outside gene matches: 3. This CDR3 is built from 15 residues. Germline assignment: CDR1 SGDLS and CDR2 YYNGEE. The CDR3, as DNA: TGTGCCAGCAGCGTAGGGCTAGCGGGAACCTACGAGCAGTACTTC. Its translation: CASSVGLAGTYEQYF. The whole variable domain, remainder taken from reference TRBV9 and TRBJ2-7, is DSGVTQTPKHLITATGQRVTLRCSPRSGDLSVYWYQQSLDQGLQFLIQYYNGEERAKGNILERFSAQQFPDLHSELNLSSLELGDSALYFCASSVGLAGTYEQYFGPGTRLTVT.